This TCR beta chain was sequenced in a study of shared clonotypes between healthy human individuals. Study-wide results and caveats: Relative to memory subsets, naive subsets generally showed larger estimated richness. The study found roughly 5% of naive CD4 clonotypes shared across several donors.

Libraries were prepared by immunoSEQ multiplex PCR; TCRdb keeps only in-frame clonotypes and omits some of them. In the table there are 980,000 or so clones, around 80% of which are singletons. This clone has just a few counts. Its antigen is not identified. Every donor was a Caucasian adult from Nashville, Tennessee. V was clipped by 10 bases and J by 0 bases; unmatched bases: 8. The germline gives CDR1 SGDLS, CDR2 YYNGEE. The CDR3 totals 14 residues. Specimen: memory CD4+ T cells sorted from blood. Stated subset: CD45RA-negative fraction. This TCR was recovered from a man younger than 35 in good health. The V and J genes are TRBV9 and TRBJ2-3, with 7 positions matching TRBD2. The CDR3 DNA reads TGTGCCCGAAGAGCGGGGCCTAGCACAGATACGCAGTATTTT. It yields the protein CARRAGPSTDTQYF.